The clone carrying this T cell receptor (beta chain) was recorded many times. Antigen: not known. Between the trimmed V and J ends, which lost 3 bases and 6 bases, there was a span of 13 bases. The CDR3 loop spans 13 amino acids. Germline CDR1 and CDR2: SGHRS and YFSETQ. The sample comes from a study of T cells in Graves' hyperthyroidism and ophthalmopathy. Study results and limitations: The majority of expanded thyroid clonotypes above 0.001 also appeared in blood.

Clinical symptoms, serum thyroxine, TRAb, thyroid ultrasound and orbital computed tomography informed diagnoses. From RNA transcripts, TCR beta CDR3 regions were amplified. TCR CDR3 underwent first-round RT-PCR with the HTBI primer set. A single record per CDR3 protein comes from TCRdb applying MiXCR to the multiplex PCR reads. Here the sample spans about 760,000 distinct CDR3 sequences, roughly 32% being singletons. The sequenced sample was blood. This receptor was taken from a middle-aged woman with Graves' hyperthyroidism. V is TRBV5-1 and J is TRBJ2-7, with a possible D match to TRBD1 (5 bases). The CDR3 DNA reads TGCGCCAGCAGCTCCGTAGGGGTGACCGAGCAGTACTTC. Encoded protein: CASSSVGVTEQYF.